This TCR beta chain was captured in a study of molecular identifiers for immune sequencing clone quantification. The V gene's germline CDR1 is SGHKS and CDR2 YYEKEE (reference sequence). CDR3 size: 15 residues. V lost 0 bases, J lost 4 bases, and 3 bases stayed unmatched. From about 20,000 to 1,000,000 sorted cells, naive CD8 libraries were generated with 10%, 30% or 50% RNA. Sorted naive CD8 T cells were those defined as CD8+CD4-CCR7+CD45RA+. Previously described methods and listed TCR primers were employed for the bulk TCR libraries. TCRdb redid the calling of the PCR reads with MiXCR, one entry per CDR3 protein. Of approximately 670,000 distinct CDR3 sequences listed, just under 20% are singletons.

This TCR came from a human donor in good health. Some libraries in this study had Jurkat cell RNA spiked in. The V call is TRBV5-5, the J call TRBJ2-1; 8 bases match TRBD2. Sequencing was done on a sample of naive CD8+ T cells from blood, with Jurkat cell RNA spiked in. Subset specified: FACS-sorted CD8+CD4-CCR7+CD45RA+ naive T cells. The CDR3, as DNA: TGTGCCAGCAGCTTGGATCAGCGGGGGTACAATGAGCAGTTCTTC. It is translated as CASSLDQRGYNEQFF.